This TCR beta chain was identified during a study of Ad26.COV2.S vaccination and SARS-CoV-2 variants (dated by TCRdb to the early 2020s). A note on the overall study: Donors in the vaccine arm were drawn from COV1001, a multicentre, randomized, double-blind, placebo-controlled phase I-IIa trial testing Ad26.COV2.S in healthy adults. Ad26.COV2.S was administered intramuscularly at a dose of 5x10^10 or 1x10^11 viral particles, either as one shot or as two shots given 56 days apart. TCRbeta repertoire sequencing served as the tool for gauging how specific and how broad the SARS-CoV-2-reactive T cell receptors were following Ad26.COV2.S vaccination. The TCR-sequenced set comprised approximately 32 samples: approximately 19 Ad26.COV2.S vaccine recipients, 5 placebo recipients and 8 SARS-CoV-2 convalescent individuals. Trial participants were randomized into five groups of five: low-dose or high-dose Ad26.COV2.S given once or twice, or placebo on both occasions. Throughout the experiments and outcome assessment, investigators stayed blinded to trial group allocation. Paper-wide results and their limitations: Ad26.COV2.S recipients had higher spike-specific TCR breadth than placebo recipients (P = 0.0014). Vaccine and placebo recipients had similar non-spike TCR breadth, a finding consistent with the vaccine containing only spike. Comparing responses between vaccine doses or regimens was not something the study was powered to do. Substantial breadth of spike-specific CD8+ and CD4+ T cell responses was reported after vaccination. The authors noted that the TCR breadth and depth analyses may have underestimated total T cell responses.

As to this clone: This clone's antigen is unknown. No much larger clonotype is one base removed from it; base qualities were not supplied.

What the treatment or condition label conveys for this sample: some 20 received Ad26.COV2.S at low or high dose, single or two shots; 5 received placebo; per-sample allocation not given. For vaccine and placebo recipients, repertoires were sequenced using samples collected on day 63 after the first injection. In Cohort 1b, some 25 adults aged 18-55 years were enrolled at a single site in Boston, USA, between 29 July and 7 August 2020. Ad26.COV2.S consisted of a replication-incompetent adenovirus type 26 vector by which a prefusion-stabilized SARS-CoV-2 spike protein from the original Wuhan strain was expressed. The immunoSEQ Assay was the method used to sequence TCRbeta CDR3 regions. After extraction, genomic DNA underwent amplification by bias-controlled multiplex PCR, followed by high-throughput sequencing. As for how the authors treated the data: To quantify the absolute abundance of each unique TCRbeta CDR3 region, sequences were collapsed and filtered. T cell fraction was estimated by normalizing TCRbeta template counts to usable DNA, with usable DNA measured through amplification of reference genes found in all nucleated cells. Repertoire TCRs were annotated as SARS-CoV-2-specific when V gene, CDR3 amino acid sequence and J gene were exactly matched to a known reactive TCR set. The reference SARS-CoV-2 TCR set was derived from MIRA and filtered for enrichment in COVID-19-positive ImmuneCODE repertoires, a step that removed public or cross-reactive TCRs. Using the MIRA antigens, annotated TCRs were further analysed by specific ORF or by position within an ORF. Depth was the summed frequency of annotated unique rearrangements, while breadth was defined as annotated unique rearrangements over total unique productive rearrangements. Two-sided Wilcoxon rank-sum tests were applied when comparing TCR breadth between groups. TCRdb re-hosts the immuneACCESS table, in-frame sequences only. Its copies lack some clones; in the studies checked, an unresolved V gene accounts for under half of them, and the cause for the rest is not known. The DNA gave D and trimming, while V, J and clone size come from that table. The sample table lists fewer than 600,000 clones, 89% of them with a count of one. In total, the top ten clones hold over 1.5% of the sample.

Sequenced material: peripheral blood, taken in a trial of Ad26.COV2.S vaccine versus placebo. The receptor was isolated from a person aged 18-65 years who received the Ad26.COV2.S COVID-19 vaccine or a placebo.

The CDR3 corresponds to CASSPLGNGDSPLHF. At the DNA level, the sequence is TGTGCCAGCTCACCACTGGGTAACGGCGATTCACCCCTCCACTTT. The chain was built from TRBV18 and TRBJ1-6, with the D gene not confidently named. Sequences KGHSH (CDR1) and LQKENI (CDR2) are obtained from the germline V gene. The CDR3 holds 15 amino acids from the cysteine to the phenylalanine. Only the CDR3 portion is preserved as DNA: 45 bases, with reading frame beginning at the first base. V gives up 1 base and J gives up 8 bases, and the segment between their germline ends measures 12 bases. Outside the CDR3, residues come from the reference TRBV18 and TRBJ1-6 proteins, so the full variable domain is: NAGVMQNPRHLVRRRGQEARLRCSPMKGHSHVYWYRQLPEEGLKFMVYLQKENIIDESGMPKERFSAEFPKEGPSILRIQQVVRGDSAAYFCASSPLGNGDSPLHFGNGTRLTVT.